The source of this T cell receptor (beta chain) is a study of response to subunit inactivated influenza vaccine. Overall study results and limits: Every seasonal influenza vaccination brings in few new T cells, the authors suggested.

This clonotype has more than one count but fewer than ten. Antigen specificity is unknown. TCRdb ran MiXCR on the RT-PCR reads and lists one entry per CDR3 protein. The repertoire has roughly 670,000 distinct CDR3 sequences, around 15% of them found once; the top ten carry 7.5% to 9%. CDR1 is MDHEN, CDR2 SYDVKM, per germline. The CDR3 has 12 amino acids. V gave up 5 bases and J gave up 3 bases, with 8 bases separating them. The receptor was isolated from a man aged 50 to 59 who received an inactivated influenza vaccine. Sequencing was performed on PBMCs from blood, taken 14 days before vaccination. The chain employs TRBV28 and TRBJ2-7, with unresolved D. The CDR3 DNA sequence: TGTGCCAGCAGTACAAGGGACTACGAGCAGTACTTC. Its protein is CASSTRDYEQYF.